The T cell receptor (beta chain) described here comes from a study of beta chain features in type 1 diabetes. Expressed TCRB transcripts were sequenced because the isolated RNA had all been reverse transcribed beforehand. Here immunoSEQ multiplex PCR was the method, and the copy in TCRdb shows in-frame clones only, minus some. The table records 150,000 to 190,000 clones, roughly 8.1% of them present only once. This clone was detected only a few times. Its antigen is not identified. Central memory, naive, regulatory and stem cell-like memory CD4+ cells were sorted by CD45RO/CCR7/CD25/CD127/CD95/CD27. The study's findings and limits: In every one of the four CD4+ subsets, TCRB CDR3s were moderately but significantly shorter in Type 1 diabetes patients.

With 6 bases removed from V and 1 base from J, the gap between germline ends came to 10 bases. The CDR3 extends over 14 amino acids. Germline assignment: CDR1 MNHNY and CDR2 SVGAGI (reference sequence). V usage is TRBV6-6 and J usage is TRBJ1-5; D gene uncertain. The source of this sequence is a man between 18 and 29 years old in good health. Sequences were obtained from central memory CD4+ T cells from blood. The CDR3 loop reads CASSRTSSNQPQHF. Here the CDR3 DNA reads TGTGCCAGCAGCCGTACATCGAGCAATCAGCCCCAGCATTTT.